Sequencing of this T cell receptor beta chain was carried out in a study of blood T cell repertoires in COVID-19 (dated by TCRdb to 2018 to 2020). Describing the broader study: Samples covering the acute and convalescent phases of COVID-19 were provided by collaborators in the United States, Italy and Spain. The prospective study material was composed of cDNA or gDNA derived from T cells, B-cell-depleted T cells, or PBMCs. The dataset comprised deeply sampled blood TCRbeta repertoires from subjects exposed to, actively infected with, or recovered from COVID-19. The repertoires were released in a freely available public database meant as a resource for research on the immune response to SARS-CoV-2. The samples were drawn from two sources: the first 160 participants of the ongoing ImmuneRACE study, and over 950 subjects contributed by 6 global collaborators. The sample metadata nearly always contained a de-identified subject ID, COVID-19 status, age in years and sex. HLA class I and class II types, where available, came from metadata supplied by the sample provider rather than from assay-based typing. The investigation overall reported the following: The quantity of clinical and demographic metadata differed by source and by participant and was supplied without curation.

TCRbeta CDR3 regions were amplified from genomic DNA by means of the immunoSEQ Assay, a bias-controlled multiplex PCR. The study's processing was this. The number of nucleated cells in each sample was estimated by amplification of reference gene primers within the assay. To quantify the absolute abundance of each unique TCRbeta CDR3 rearrangement, sequence reads were collapsed and filtered. Productive Simpson clonality was computed per sample as the square root of Simpson's diversity index over productive rearrangements. This immuneACCESS table, as held by TCRdb, lists in-frame sequences with V and J called but not all clones. Of the missing ones, under half trace to an unresolved V gene in checked studies; the others have no known cause. Clone size and V and J calls were adopted from that table, with D and trimming inferred from the DNA. The sample includes some 150,000 clones, with 84% observed a single time. The biggest ten clones account for roughly 6.2% of the sample.

Participants in the prospective study were enrolled through a virtual design, were aged about 18 to 100 years, and lived in approximately 25 United States geographic areas. Cohort assignment in the prospective study relied on participant-reported clinical history from a screening survey and a study questionnaire. Exposed participants were defined as having been in contact with someone with a PCR-confirmed or clinician-diagnosed COVID-19 case within 2 weeks of study entry. In the prospective study, mobile phlebotomists collected whole blood, serum and a nasopharyngeal or oropharyngeal swab from each participant. Over an approximately two-month period, participants in the prospective study had the option of providing additional blood draws and questionnaires. Prospective study blood samples were shipped either frozen or at room temperature before DNA extraction. In regard to this clone: Its antigen is still unknown. Base-call qualities are not available, and no considerably larger clone is one nucleotide away.

V sheds 2 bases and J sheds 0 bases, leaving 19 bases between their ends. Spanning cysteine to phenylalanine, the CDR3 consists of 18 amino acids. Of the read, only the CDR3 DNA is kept; its 54 bases are in frame from base 1. CDR1 SGHVS and CDR2 FQNEAQ are derived from the germline V gene. The clonotype was recovered from a woman aged 45-59 years who had been exposed to COVID-19. The material sequenced was PBMCs or T cells enriched from blood (not recorded which). The chain is made from TRBV7-8 and TRBJ1-1; confidence is insufficient to name the D gene. The DNA sequence is TGTGCCAGCAGCTTAAAGAGGGCAAAGCAAGAAATGAACACTGAAGCTTTCTTT. Its product reads: CASSLKRAKQEMNTEAFF.